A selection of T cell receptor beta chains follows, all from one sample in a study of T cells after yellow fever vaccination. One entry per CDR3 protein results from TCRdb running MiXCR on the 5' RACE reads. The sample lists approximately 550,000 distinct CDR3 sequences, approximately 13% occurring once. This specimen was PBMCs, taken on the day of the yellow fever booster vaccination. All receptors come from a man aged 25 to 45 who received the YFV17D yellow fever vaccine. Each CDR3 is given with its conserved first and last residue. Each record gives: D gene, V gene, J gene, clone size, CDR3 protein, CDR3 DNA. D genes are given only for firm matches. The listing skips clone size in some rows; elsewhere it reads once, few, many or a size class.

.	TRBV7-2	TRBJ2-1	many	CASSFKYRPPYNEQFF	TGTGCCAGCAGCTTTAAGTATCGGCCCCCCTACAATGAGCAGTTCTTC
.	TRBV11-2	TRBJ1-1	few	CASSIVITEAFF	TGTGCCAGCAGCATCGTAATTACTGAAGCTTTCTTT
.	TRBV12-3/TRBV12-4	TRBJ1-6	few	CASSFQGYSPLHF	TGTGCCAGCAGTTTTCAGGGGTATTCACCCCTCCACTTT
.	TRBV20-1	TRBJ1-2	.	CSARDGMVGSGNGYTF	TGCAGTGCTAGAGACGGGATGGTGGGATCTGGTAATGGCTACACCTTC
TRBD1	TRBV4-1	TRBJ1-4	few	CASSQDLPWDSSSDGNEKLFF	TGCGCCAGCAGCCAAGATCTTCCTTGGGACAGCTCCTCCGACGGGAATGAAAAACTGTTTTTT
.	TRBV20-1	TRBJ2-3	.	CSSRKGTDTQYF	TGCAGTAGCCGCAAGGGCACAGATACGCAGTATTTT
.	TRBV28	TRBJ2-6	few	CASSPVFTGANVLTF	TGTGCCAGCAGCCCTGTATTTACCGGGGCCAACGTCCTGACTTTC
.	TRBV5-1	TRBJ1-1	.	CASSLSGTPAFF	TGCGCCAGCAGCCTGTCCGGGACCCCGGCTTTCTTT
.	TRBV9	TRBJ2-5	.	CASRATSWQETQYF	TGTGCCAGCAGAGCAACCTCCTGGCAAGAGACCCAGTACTTC
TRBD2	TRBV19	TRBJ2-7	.	CASATSGSYEQYF	TGTGCCAGCGCGACTAGCGGGAGTTACGAGCAGTACTTC
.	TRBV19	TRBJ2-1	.	CASSIGGGGGEQFF	TGTGCCAGTAGTATTGGGGGGGGCGGGGGTGAGCAGTTCTTC
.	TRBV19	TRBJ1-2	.	CASSIDRTRSGYTF	TGTGCCAGTAGTATAGACAGAACAAGGTCGGGCTACACCTTC
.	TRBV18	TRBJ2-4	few	CASSPPGTKNIQYF	TGTGCCAGCTCACCACCTGGGACCAAAAACATTCAGTACTTC
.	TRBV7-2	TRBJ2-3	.	CASSPPAGGTDTQYF	TGTGCCAGCAGCCCCCCGGCAGGGGGCACAGATACGCAGTATTTT
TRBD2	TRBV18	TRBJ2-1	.	CASSPAAGATEQFF	TGTGCCAGCTCACCTGCAGCGGGAGCGACTGAGCAGTTCTTC
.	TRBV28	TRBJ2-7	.	CASTRRDLRYEQYF	TGTGCCAGCACCCGCCGGGACTTGCGCTACGAGCAGTACTTC
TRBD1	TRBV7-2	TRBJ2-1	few	CASSKPTGYNEQFF	TGTGCCAGCAGCAAGCCGACAGGGTACAATGAGCAGTTCTTC
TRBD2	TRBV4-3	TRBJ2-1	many	CASSQGAAGRDEQFF	TGCGCCAGCAGCCAAGGGGCGGCGGGGAGGGATGAGCAGTTCTTC
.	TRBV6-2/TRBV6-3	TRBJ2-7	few	CASSYNRAGTYEQYF	TGTGCCAGCAGTTACAACAGGGCGGGAACCTACGAGCAGTACTTC
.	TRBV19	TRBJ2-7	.	CASKVRDSSYEQYF	TGTGCCAGTAAGGTTAGAGACTCAAGCTACGAGCAGTACTTC
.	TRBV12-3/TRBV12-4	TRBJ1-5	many	CASSLNRDQPQHF	TGTGCCAGCAGCCTGAACAGGGATCAGCCCCAGCATTTT
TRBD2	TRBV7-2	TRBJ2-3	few	CASSSKAGTSTTQYF	TGTGCCAGCAGCTCCAAAGCGGGAACTAGTACTACGCAGTATTTT
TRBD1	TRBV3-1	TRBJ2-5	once	CASSGVPDRAETQYF	TGTGCCAGCAGCGGCGTACCGGACAGGGCAGAGACCCAGTACTTC
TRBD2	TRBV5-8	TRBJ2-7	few	CASSLLLAGDEQYF	TGTGCCAGCAGCTTGCTCCTAGCGGGAGACGAGCAGTACTTC
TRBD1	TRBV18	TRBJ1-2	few	CASLPVGGTGSGYTF	TGTGCCAGCCTACCAGTCGGTGGGACAGGCAGCGGCTACACCTTC
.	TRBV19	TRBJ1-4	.	CASSRFVNEKLFF	TGTGCCAGTAGTAGATTCGTCAACGAAAAACTGTTTTTT
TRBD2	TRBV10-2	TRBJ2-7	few	CASSESVSGIQGQQYF	TGCGCCAGCAGTGAGTCAGTAAGCGGGATTCAAGGACAGCAGTACTTC
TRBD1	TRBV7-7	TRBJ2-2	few	CASSLGTGNPGELFF	TGTGCCAGCAGCTTGGGGACAGGGAATCCCGGGGAGCTGTTTTTT
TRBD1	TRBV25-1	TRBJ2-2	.	CASTNRGTGELFF	TGTGCCAGTACCAACAGGGGAACCGGGGAGCTGTTTTTT
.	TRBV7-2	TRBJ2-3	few	CASSLWQTDTQYF	TGTGCCAGCAGCTTATGGCAAACTGATACGCAGTATTTT
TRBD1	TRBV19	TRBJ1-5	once	CASTTDRGRNQPQHF	TGTGCCAGTACCACGGACAGGGGACGCAATCAGCCCCAGCATTTT
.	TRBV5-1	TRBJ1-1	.	CASSLGGGPSNTEAFF	TGCGCCAGCAGCTTGGGCGGGGGACCCTCGAACACTGAAGCTTTCTTT
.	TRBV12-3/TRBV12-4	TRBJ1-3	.	CASMVRFGNTIYF	TGTGCCAGCATGGTCAGGTTCGGAAACACCATATATTTT
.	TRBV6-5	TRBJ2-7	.	CASSYGSGEQYF	TGTGCCAGCAGTTACGGATCGGGGGAGCAGTACTTC
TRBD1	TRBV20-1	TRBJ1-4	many	CSATDRGQGEKLFF	TGCAGTGCCACCGACAGGGGGCAAGGTGAAAAACTGTTTTTT
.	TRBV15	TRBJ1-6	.	CATSRGGGSLGRNSPLHF	TGTGCCACCAGCAGAGGTGGGGGTTCCCTGGGTCGTAATTCACCCCTCCACTTT
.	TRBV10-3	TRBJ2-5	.	CAISEMGTTRVETQYF	TGTGCCATCAGTGAAATGGGCACCACGAGGGTAGAGACCCAGTACTTC
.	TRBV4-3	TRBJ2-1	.	CASSHRVGDGYNEQFF	TGCGCCAGCAGCCACCGCGTGGGAGACGGCTACAATGAGCAGTTCTTC
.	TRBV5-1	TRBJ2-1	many	CASSQDGSSYNEQFF	TGCGCCAGCAGCCAGGACGGTAGCTCCTACAATGAGCAGTTCTTC
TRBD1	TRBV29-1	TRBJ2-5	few	CSVEGYRGNQETQYF	TGCAGCGTTGAAGGATACAGGGGTAACCAAGAGACCCAGTACTTC